Shown below are 28 T cell receptor beta chains from a single sample sequenced in a study of low-dose radiotherapy and immunotherapy resistance in tumors. Gene-specific TRAV and TRBV primers were used for first-strand cDNA, covering alpha and beta chains. Amplification of TCRs used a constant-region primer and V-primer adapter for 20 PCR cycles. TCRdb ran MiXCR on the reads and lists one entry per CDR3 protein. The sample lists 95,000 to 100,000 distinct CDR3 sequences; about 20% were seen once. The time point denotes: after trial treatment. The treatment: LDRT plus nivolumab, ipilimumab, low-dose cyclophosphamide and aspirin (RACIN trial). The input for sequencing was PBMCs, taken after low-dose radiotherapy plus immunotherapy. These receptors all stem from a male donor with prostate cancer.

This clonotype occurred a few times. CDR3 loop: CASSVKWGASGELFF. DNA of the CDR3: TGTGCCAGCAGTGTAAAGTGGGGCGCTTCCGGGGAGCTGTTTTTT. J is TRBJ2-2 and V is TRBV28; TRBD1 might be the D (5 bases). V shed 5 bases and J shed 6 bases, with 16 bases lying between them. The CDR3 runs 15 residues. The germline CDR1 and CDR2 sequences are MDHEN and SYDVKM.

This clonotype showed up just a few times. This chain connects TRBV28 to TRBJ1-1, with unresolved D. Germline V gene sequence: CDR1 MDHEN, CDR2 SYDVKM. There are 15 residues in the CDR3. V lost 6 bases, J lost 5 bases, and 19 bases lay in between. CDR3 bases: TGTGCCAGCAGAGGAGGTGCCTCCCGTCAGACTGAAGCTTTCTTT. Translating it yields CASRGGASRQTEAFF.

This clonotype was detected ten times or more. This chain connects TRBV30 to TRBJ2-5; 8 bases map to TRBD2. The germline V gene encodes CDR1 GTSNPN and CDR2 SVGIG (reference sequence). CDR3 length equals 15 residues. Unmatched junction bases numbered 9, after V lost 2 bases and J lost 4 bases. Here the CDR3 reads CAWSTDGGAGETQYF. CDR3 sequence (DNA): TGTGCCTGGAGTACTGACGGGGGGGCCGGAGAGACCCAGTACTTC. Using reference TRBV30 and TRBJ2-5 for the parts outside the CDR3, the full variable domain is SQTIHQWPATLVQPVGSPLSLECTVEGTSNPNLYWYRQAAGRGLQLLFYSVGIGQISSEVPQNLSASRPQDRQFILSSKKLLLSDSGFYLCAWSTDGGAGETQYFGPGTRLLVL.

The CDR3 region is CASKAQGLSGNTIYF. In nucleotides, the CDR3 is TGTGCCAGCAAAGCCCAAGGGCTTTCTGGAAACACCATATATTTT. This rearrangement joins TRBV12-3 or TRBV12-4 to TRBJ1-3; D is uncertain. There are 15 residues in the CDR3. V gave up 7 bases and J gave up 1 base, with 14 bases separating them.

A remark on this clonotype: A far larger clone lies a single base away; this is likely a read error. In nucleotides, the CDR3 is TGTGCCAGCAGTGAAGGACAGTCCTATGGCTACATCTTC. It specifies CASSEGQSYGYIF. V and J are TRBV6-8 and TRBJ1-2, with a weak D call TRBD1 (6 bases). Germline V lookup: CDR1 MNHGY, CDR2 SAAAGT. The CDR3 totals 13 residues.

This clonotype has just a few counts. V usage is TRBV5-4 and J usage is TRBJ2-7; TRBD2 matches at 11 bases. Trimming at V came to 4 bases and at J to 0 bases, leaving 6 bases not matched to a gene. The CDR3 sequence is 16 residues long. The V gene's germline CDR1 is SGHNT and CDR2 YYREEE (reference sequence). DNA for the CDR3: TGTGCCAGCAGCCAAGTAGCGGGGGGGACCTCCTACGAGCAGTACTTC. Translating it yields CASSQVAGGTSYEQYF.

This clonotype was seen at least ten times. V is TRBV5-1 and J is TRBJ1-1; D is unresolved. Germline assignment: CDR1 SGHRS and CDR2 YFSETQ. V gave up 6 bases and J gave up 1 base, with 13 bases separating them. The CDR3 runs 14 residues. The CDR3 here is CASTGTQGNTEAFF. CDR3 DNA: TGCGCCAGCACCGGAACCCAAGGGAACACTGAAGCTTTCTTT. The whole variable domain, remainder taken from reference TRBV5-1 and TRBJ1-1, is KAGVTQTPRYLIKTRGQQVTLSCSPISGHRSVSWYQQTPGQGLQFLFEYFSETQRNKGNFPGRFSGRQFSNSRSEMNVSTLELGDSALYLCASTGTQGNTEAFFGQGTRLTVV.

The rearrangement links TRBV28 to TRBJ2-3; 7 nucleotides line up with TRBD1. This CDR3 spans 15 amino acids. The J segment lost 2 bases and the V segment lost 4 bases, leaving 6 bases of the junction unmatched. CDR1 and CDR2 (germline): MDHEN, SYDVKM. For the CDR3, the DNA is TGTGCCAGCAGTTCCCCCGGGACAGCCACAGATACGCAGTATTTT. It yields the protein CASSSPGTATDTQYF. Together with reference TRBV28 and TRBJ2-3, the CDR3 gives the full variable domain: DVKVTQSSRYLVKRTGEKVFLECVQDMDHENMFWYRQDPGLGLRLIYFSYDVKMKEKGDIPEGYSVSREKKERFSLILESASTNQTSMYLCASSSPGTATDTQYFGPGTRLTVL.

This clonotype was counted only a few times. The chain links TRBV28 to TRBJ2-3; D remains unclear. The CDR3 is 22 amino acids. Germline V lookup: CDR1 MDHEN, CDR2 SYDVKM. Trimming shortened V by 2 bases and J by 1 base, and 31 bases separated the two germline ends. DNA of the CDR3: TGTGCCAGCAGTTTACAGGTCCTAAGTGGCGGCACCCTGAAAATCGGCACAGATACGCAGTATTTT. As protein: CASSLQVLSGGTLKIGTDTQYF.

Notes on this clonotype: At one boundary the junction diverges from the germline segment, which might be a read error. This chain links TRBV5-4 with TRBJ1-4; D might be TRBD1 (6 bases). Germline CDR1 is SGHNT and CDR2 is YYREEE (reference sequence). The CDR3 length is 13 residues. The CDR3 sequence is CASSLETLDRLVF. Here the CDR3 DNA reads TGTGCCAGCAGCTTGGAGACTCTGGACAGACTCGTTTTT.

This clonotype occurred many times. The chain employs TRBV6-2 or TRBV6-3 and TRBJ1-1; 7 positions match TRBD1. The CDR3 is 14 amino acids. CDR1 is MNHEY, CDR2 SVGEGT, per germline. The trim removed 7 bases at V and 0 bases at J, leaving 5 bases unmatched. In nucleotides, the CDR3 is TGTGCCAGCAAACCGGGACAGCTGAACACTGAAGCTTTCTTT. Its translation: CASKPGQLNTEAFF.

There are many counts of this clonotype. The CDR3 region is CASSEGGRNNEQFF. The CDR3 DNA reads TGTGCCAGCTCAGAAGGGGGCAGGAACAATGAGCAGTTCTTC. The V call is TRBV18, the J call TRBJ2-1; 7 bases align to TRBD1. Germline V CDR1 and CDR2: KGHSH, LQKENI. The V segment lost 5 bases and the J segment 5 bases; nucleotides outside the gene matches: 6. This CDR3 has 14 residues.

In its sample, this clonotype was seen many times. This chain uses TRBV2 with TRBJ2-1; 8 bases agree with TRBD2. The junction had 3 bases not matched to a gene; V was cut back by 4 bases and J by 4 bases. Per germline, CDR1 SNHLY and CDR2 FYNNEI. CDR3 length equals 14 residues. The CDR3 spells CASSGAGGYNEQFF. The CDR3 region has the DNA TGTGCCAGCAGTGGTGCGGGAGGATACAATGAGCAGTTCTTC.

This clonotype was picked up many times. This chain joins TRBV10-2 and TRBJ1-6; no definite D call. The length of the CDR3 is 13 residues. V lost 8 bases and J 0 bases, leaving 5 bases between the germline ends. The germline CDR1 and CDR2 sequences are WSHSY and SAAADI. CDR3 residues: CASEGSYNSPLHF. CDR3 bases: TGCGCCAGCGAGGGCTCCTATAATTCACCCCTCCACTTT.

This clonotype has at least ten counts. The chain joins TRBV29-1 to TRBJ2-3; D gene unclear. V was clipped by 5 bases and J by 1 base, with 4 bases between them. This CDR3 is built from 11 residues. The germline V gene has CDR1 SQVTM and CDR2 ANQGSEA. The CDR3 sequence is CSVLRTDTQYF. CDR3 sequence (DNA): TGCAGCGTTCTGCGCACAGATACGCAGTATTTT.

This clonotype was seen at least ten times. The chain recombines TRBV20-1 with TRBJ1-2, with D unclear. The CDR3 has 14 residues. From germline, CDR1 is DFQATT and CDR2 SNEGSKA (reference sequence). Trimming pared 3 bases from V and 1 base from J, leaving 12 bases between. This chain's CDR3 is CSARLGIGNYGYTF. The CDR3 region has the DNA TGCAGTGCTAGGTTAGGGATTGGTAACTATGGCTACACCTTC.

The table lists this clonotype with many counts. The chain employs TRBV28 and TRBJ2-1; 9 bases map to TRBD2. Germline V CDR1 and CDR2: MDHEN, SYDVKM. The CDR3 has 12 residues. Germline trimming cut 8 bases from V and 10 bases from J; bases unmatched to any gene: 6. The CDR3 DNA reads as TGTGCCAGCCGGCGGGGGGGCCAAGAGCAGTTCTTC. Translated, it gives CASRRGGQEQFF.

The chain uses TRBV7-2 and TRBJ1-2, with 9 bases matching TRBD1. Germline CDR1 is SGHTA and CDR2 is FQGNSA. The ends lost 1 base at V and 8 bases at J; junction bases unmatched: 5. The CDR3 runs to 14 residues. The CDR3 sequence: CASSLGQGGYGYTF. The CDR3 DNA reads as TGTGCCAGCAGCTTAGGACAGGGGGGGTACGGCTACACCTTC. Full variable domain (rest looked up from reference TRBV7-2 and TRBJ1-2): GAGVSQSPSNKVTEKGKDVELRCDPISGHTALYWYRQSLGQGLEFLIYFQGNSAPDKSGLPSDRFSAERTGGSVSTLTIQRTQQEDSAVYLCASSLGQGGYGYTFGSGTRLTVV.

This clonotype has at least ten counts. The V call is TRBV2, the J call TRBJ1-5; no reliable D call. Germline CDR1 and CDR2: SNHLY and FYNNEI. The CDR3 runs 12 residues. V was cut by 3 bases and J by 3 bases, with 3 bases left in between. CDR3 nucleotides: TGTGCCAGCAGTGACGCCAATCAGCCCCAGCATTTT. Residues: CASSDANQPQHF. The full variable domain, completed using reference TRBV2 and TRBJ1-5, is EPEVTQTPSHQVTQMGQEVILRCVPISNHLYFYWYRQILGQKVEFLVSFYNNEISEKSEIFDDQFSVERPDGSNFTLKIRSTKLEDSAMYFCASSDANQPQHFGDGTRLSIL.

This clonotype was found many times. This chain joins TRBV7-9 and TRBJ2-7; D call uncertain. The CDR3 sequence is 15 residues long. Trimming shortened V by 4 bases and J by 8 bases, and 21 bases separated the two germline ends. CDR1 and CDR2 from the germline V gene are SEHNR and FQNEAQ (reference sequence). The CDR3 nucleotides read TGTGCCAGCAGCTCGCCTTTGGGGTACCCCGATCAGCAGTACTTC. This translates into CASSSPLGYPDQQYF.

In regard to this clonotype: One base away lies a much larger clone, so this may be a sequencing read error. This sequence joins TRBV13 and TRBJ2-7; the match to TRBD2 covers 9 bases. The germline CDR1 and CDR2 sequences are PRHDT and FYEKMQ (reference sequence). Trimming cost V 2 bases and J 7 bases; bases outside gene matches: 9. The CDR3 covers 15 residues. CDR3 residues: CASSLSGGFYNEQYF. The CDR3 bases are TGTGCCAGCAGCTTAAGCGGGGGGTTTTACAATGAGCAGTACTTC.

In its sample, this clonotype ranks as medium-sized. The chain combines TRBV5-6 with TRBJ2-7; D not certain. The CDR3 is made up of 13 amino acids. With 4 bases removed from V and 7 bases from J, the gap between germline ends came to 15 bases. Germline loops: CDR1 SGHDT, CDR2 YYEEEE. CDR3 coding DNA: TGTGCCAGCAGCCTTGTTCGAGGTGTTGAGCAGTACTTC. Residues: CASSLVRGVEQYF. The full variable domain, rest sourced from reference TRBV5-6 and TRBJ2-7, is DAGVTQSPTHLIKTRGQQVTLRCSPKSGHDTVSWYQQALGQGPQFIFQYYEEEERQRGNFPDRFSGHQFPNYSSELNVNALLLGDSALYLCASSLVRGVEQYFGPGTRLTVT.

This clonotype was found many times. V is TRBV20-1 and J is TRBJ2-5; 7 nucleotides align to TRBD2. In germline, CDR1 is DFQATT, CDR2 SNEGSKA (reference sequence). The J segment lost 7 bases and the V segment lost 5 bases, leaving 7 bases of the junction unmatched. The CDR3 extends over 12 amino acids. The CDR3 DNA sequence: TGCAGTGCTCCCACGGGGGGTTTGACCCAGTACTTC. Translated, it gives CSAPTGGLTQYF.

This clonotype was picked up many times. This sequence joins TRBV20-1 and TRBJ2-7, with TRBD1 matching over 7 bases. This CDR3 region has 12 residues. Germline CDR1 is DFQATT and CDR2 is SNEGSKA (reference sequence). V shed 5 bases, J shed 0 bases, and the junction held 1 base outside the gene matches. The CDR3 reads CSARDSSYEQYF. CDR3 in DNA: TGCAGTGCTCGGGACAGCTCCTACGAGCAGTACTTC.

This clonotype was detected ten times or more. At one end, the junction sequence differs from germline, possibly due to a read error. This chain joins TRBV4-1 and TRBJ2-3; 8 nucleotides match TRBD2. The CDR3 extends over 17 amino acids. Per the germline V gene, CDR1 is MGHRA and CDR2 is YSYEKL. CDR3 loop: CASSKDGLAGPTDTQYF. The CDR3 DNA reads as TGCGCCAGCAGCAAAGACGGCCTAGCGGGCCCCACAGATACGCAGTATTTT.

This clonotype was found many times. The rearrangement links TRBV24-1 to TRBJ2-2; D perhaps matches TRBD1 (5 bases). CDR1 is KGHDR, CDR2 SFDVKD, per germline. V lost 4 bases and J lost 4, with 9 bases in between. CDR3 size: 14 residues. CDR3: CATSDFDSTGELFF. DNA of the CDR3: TGTGCCACCAGTGACTTCGACAGCACCGGGGAGCTGTTTTTT.

This clonotype has ten or more counts. This sequence joins TRBV27 and TRBJ2-3, with 7 bases matching TRBD1. Trimming removed 7 bases from V and 0 bases from J; junction bases left unmatched: 13. The CDR3 loop spans 17 amino acids. CDR1 and CDR2 (germline): MNHEY, SMNVEV (reference sequence). This chain's CDR3 is CASKFQDRPTSTDTQYF. The CDR3 DNA reads TGTGCCAGCAAGTTTCAGGACAGGCCTACTAGCACAGATACGCAGTATTTT.

This clonotype was seen only a few times. The rearrangement joins TRBV2 to TRBJ2-5; no clear D gene. Between the trimmed V and J ends, which lost 6 bases and 0 bases, there was a span of 5 bases. This CDR3 is 12 amino acids long. Germline V lookup: CDR1 SNHLY, CDR2 FYNNEI. CDR3 in DNA: TGTGCCAGCAGCCCGGACCAAGAGACCCAGTACTTC. Amino acid sequence: CASSPDQETQYF. Supplemented by reference TRBV2 and TRBJ2-5, the full variable domain reads EPEVTQTPSHQVTQMGQEVILRCVPISNHLYFYWYRQILGQKVEFLVSFYNNEISEKSEIFDDQFSVERPDGSNFTLKIRSTKLEDSAMYFCASSPDQETQYFGPGTRLLVL.